This T cell receptor (beta chain) stems from a study of blood T cells in healthy people across ages. Total RNA was isolated from each sample in quantities of at least 6 micrograms. V was clipped by 7 bases and J by 6 bases; unmatched bases: 15. The germline V gene encodes CDR1 MNHEY and CDR2 SMNVEV (reference sequence). This CDR3 has 16 residues. In this sample, this clonotype turned up a few times. PCR was performed a second time for roughly 7 to 11 cycles using a sample-barcoded 5' primer and a J-beta primer mix. From the 5' RACE reads, TCRdb called clonotypes with MiXCR, one entry per CDR3 protein. The table lists 1.5 million to 2 million distinct CDR3 sequences, about 35% of them singletons, with approximately 11% in the top ten.

The TCR comes from a young woman in good health. What was sequenced was blood. The rearrangement uses TRBV27 and TRBJ1-1; 9 positions agree with TRBD1. This chain's CDR3 is CASTPRGQGPWAEAFF. CDR3 coding DNA: TGTGCCAGCACCCCCAGGGGACAGGGTCCCTGGGCTGAAGCTTTCTTT.